The sequence of this T cell receptor (beta chain) was determined in a study of CD8 T cells in ankylosing spondylitis. Notes on the study in general: Disease-linked clones reportedly showed significant enrichment in matched ankylosing spondylitis synovial fluid. A motif of eight highly homologous TCR beta variants was seen as apparently characteristic of ankylosing spondylitis blood. Earlier studies detected some motif variants in reactive arthritis synovial fluid and blood.

The authors made TCR beta libraries by quantitative 5'-RACE with molecular barcodes. Via MiXCR, TCRdb re-called the 5' RACE reads, giving one row per CDR3 protein. The table shows 30,000 to 35,000 distinct CDR3 sequences, with approximately 28% occurring only once. Of note for this clonotype: Its antigen is unknown.

CDR1 and CDR2 from the germline V gene are DFQATT and SNEGSKA (reference sequence). The junction had 4 bases not matched to a gene; V was cut back by 6 bases and J by 1 base. The length of the CDR3 is 14 residues. The rearrangement uses TRBV20-1 and TRBJ2-1, with 9 bases fitting TRBD2. The sample was synovial fluid, either unsorted or a sorted T cell fraction (not recorded which). This clonotype was obtained from a male donor with ankylosing spondylitis. The CDR3 coding sequence is TGCAGTGCCAGGGGACTAGCATCCTACAATGAGCAGTTCTTC. It codes for CSARGLASYNEQFF.